Presented here are 30 T cell receptor beta chains from one specimen sequenced in a study of cytomegalovirus exposure and HLA in healthy donors. The PCR was carried out with 60 Vbeta primers and 13 Jbeta primers. Libraries were prepared by immunoSEQ multiplex PCR; TCRdb keeps only in-frame clonotypes and omits some of them. The table includes some 120,000 clones, about 70% detected once. Specimen: PBMCs. These receptors were taken from a woman aged 40 to 55 in good health and CMV-seronegative.

This chain connects TRBV5-1 to TRBJ2-3; D possibly corresponds to TRBD2 (8 bases). The germline V and J ends were trimmed by 4 bases and 3 bases, with 18 bases remaining between them. Germline CDR1 SGHRS, CDR2 YFSETQ. There are 16 residues in the CDR3. In DNA, the CDR3 is TGCGCCAGCAGCCCCCGGGAGGGGGCGCAAACAGATACGCAGTATTTT. Residues: CASSPREGAQTDTQYF. The variable domain in full, with the rest retrieved from reference TRBV5-1 and TRBJ2-3, is KAGVTQTPRYLIKTRGQQVTLSCSPISGHRSVSWYQQTPGQGLQFLFEYFSETQRNKGNFPGRFSGRQFSNSRSEMNVSTLELGDSALYLCASSPREGAQTDTQYFGPGTRLTVL.

V usage is TRBV4-1 and J usage is TRBJ1-4, with D possibly matching TRBD1 (5 bases). The CDR3 is 16 amino acids. CDR1 MGHRA and CDR2 YSYEKL come from the germline V gene. Between the trimmed V and J ends, which lost 0 bases and 7 bases, there was a span of 15 bases. DNA for the CDR3: TGCGCCAGCAGCCAAGATACCGGCGCGGGGGGTGAAAAACTGTTTTTT. Its translation is CASSQDTGAGGEKLFF.

The rearrangement joins TRBV9 to TRBJ2-7; D may be TRBD1 (6 bases). V lost 3 bases, J lost 0 bases, and 10 bases lay in between. The CDR3 spans 14 residues. The germline CDR1 and CDR2 sequences are SGDLS and YYNGEE. The DNA of the CDR3 is TGTGCCAGCAGCGAGGGGGACGGCTCCTACGAGCAGTACTTC. Its translation: CASSEGDGSYEQYF.

The rearrangement uses TRBV18 and TRBJ1-1, with 8 bases aligning to TRBD1. The J segment lost 11 bases and the V segment lost 3 bases, leaving 11 bases of the junction unmatched. The length of the CDR3 is 14 residues. The germline V gene has CDR1 KGHSH and CDR2 LQKENI. The CDR3 region has the DNA TGTGCCAGCTCACCCCCAACGCAGGGGGCGCGGGCTTTCTTT. Its translation is CASSPPTQGARAFF.

The CDR3 protein is CASSLYREQPQHF. Written as DNA, the CDR3 is TGTGCCAGCAGTTTATACAGGGAGCAGCCCCAGCATTTT. The chain is built from TRBV27 and TRBJ1-5, with a weak D call TRBD1 (6 bases). V was cut by 1 base and J by 7 bases, with 8 bases left in between. There are 13 residues in the CDR3. Germline V gene lookup returns CDR1 MNHEY and CDR2 SMNVEV (reference sequence).

By proportion, this clone is medium-sized. The rearrangement uses TRBV11-2 and TRBJ2-2; 9 bases line up with TRBD2. Per germline, CDR1 SGHAT and CDR2 FQNNGV. Trimming at V came to 5 bases and at J to 7 bases, leaving 8 bases not matched to a gene. The CDR3 spans 15 residues. CDR3 DNA sequence: TGTGCCAGCAGCCCGGCGGCGGGGGGGATCGGGGAGCTGTTTTTT. Translated: CASSPAAGGIGELFF.

The chain employs TRBV6-6 and TRBJ1-3; the match to TRBD1 covers 7 bases. The germline gives CDR1 MNHNY, CDR2 SVGAGI (reference sequence). There are 15 residues in the CDR3. Trimming at V came to 6 bases and at J to 3 bases, leaving 8 bases not matched to a gene. The DNA of the CDR3 is TGTGCCAGCAGCTTAACAGGGGTTATTGGAAACACCATATATTTT. It translates to CASSLTGVIGNTIYF.

The chain joins TRBV18 to TRBJ2-7; D possibly corresponds to TRBD1 (6 bases). The CDR3 contains 12 residues. CDR1 KGHSH and CDR2 LQKENI come from the germline V gene. V lost 4 bases to trimming and J lost 6 bases, with 10 bases between them. CDR3 in amino acids: CASSLGATEQYF. In DNA, the CDR3 is TGTGCCAGCTCACTGGGGGCGACCGAGCAGTACTTC.

The chain employs TRBV19 and TRBJ2-1, with 8 bases matching TRBD2. The junction had 8 bases not matched to a gene; V was cut back by 5 bases and J by 8 bases. Germline lookup yields CDR1 LNHDA and CDR2 SQIVND (reference sequence). The CDR3 spans 14 residues. CDR3 nucleotides: TGTGCCAGTAGTCTCGGGACTAGTGAAGATGAGCAGTTCTTC. It translates to CASSLGTSEDEQFF.

The chain employs TRBV7-2 and TRBJ2-7; no firm D call. Germline V lookup: CDR1 SGHTA, CDR2 FQGNSA. V lost 3 bases, J lost 6 bases, and 12 bases lay in between. The CDR3 is made up of 13 amino acids. In DNA, the CDR3 is TGTGCCAGCAGCTTTGGTCAGGAATCCGAGCAGTACTTC. It yields the protein CASSFGQESEQYF.

There are a few counts of this clone. The CDR3 bases are TGCGCCAGCAGCTGGCTTAGCGGGGGGGAGGTTGAGCAGTTCTTC. Amino acids: CASSWLSGGEVEQFF. The chain employs TRBV5-1 and TRBJ2-1; 11 nucleotides align to TRBD2. The CDR3 has 15 residues. The V gene's germline CDR1 is SGHRS and CDR2 YFSETQ. The trim removed 3 bases at V and 9 bases at J, leaving 8 bases unmatched.

This clone was seen a few times. The CDR3 DNA follows: TGTGCCAGCAGCGCCGGGACAGGGGGCTACGAGCAGTACTTC. Translation gives CASSAGTGGYEQYF. This chain connects TRBV7-2 to TRBJ2-7; 11 nucleotides align to TRBD1. The germline CDR1 and CDR2 sequences are SGHTA and FQGNSA. The CDR3 totals 14 residues. After removal of 5 bases from V and 3 bases from J, the junction contained 3 bases not matched to a gene.

V usage is TRBV27 and J usage is TRBJ1-5; 10 bases are a match to TRBD1. CDR3 size: 15 residues. Germline lookup yields CDR1 MNHEY and CDR2 SMNVEV (reference sequence). The junction had 3 bases not matched to a gene; V was cut back by 0 bases and J by 7 bases. CDR3 nucleotide sequence: TGTGCCAGCAGTTTATCGACAGGGGGCGCGCAGCCCCAGCATTTT. Translation gives CASSLSTGGAQPQHF.

Only a few counts were recorded for this clone. The gene calls are TRBV11-2 and TRBJ2-3; D may be TRBD2 (6 bases). The germline V gene encodes CDR1 SGHAT and CDR2 FQNNGV. The CDR3 sequence is 13 residues long. Trimming pared 0 bases from V and 8 bases from J, leaving 9 bases between. The CDR3 loop reads CASSLESGGTQYF. The CDR3 DNA reads TGTGCCAGCAGCTTAGAATCCGGGGGTACGCAGTATTTT.

The chain carries TRBV19 and TRBJ2-3; tentative D call: TRBD1 (5 bases). Between the trimmed V and J ends, which lost 5 bases and 3 bases, there was a span of 18 bases. CDR1 LNHDA and CDR2 SQIVND come from the germline V gene (reference sequence). This CDR3 has 16 amino acids. Written as DNA, the CDR3 is TGTGCCAGTAGTCCAAGGAAGGGGTTGGGTACAGATACGCAGTATTTT. Its translation is CASSPRKGLGTDTQYF.

This clone was seen only a few times. The V and J genes are TRBV5-5 and TRBJ1-5, with D possibly being TRBD1 (5 bases). CDR3 length: 15 residues. Germline loops: CDR1 SGHKS, CDR2 YYEKEE (reference sequence). V lost 0 bases, J lost 1 base, and 8 bases lay in between. The DNA for the CDR3 is TGTGCCAGCAGCTTGGGACCAGGGAGCAATCAGCCCCAGCATTTT. Amino acids: CASSLGPGSNQPQHF.

The chain employs TRBV6-5 and TRBJ1-2; no reliable D call. The V end was cut by 5 bases, the J end by 8 bases, with 12 bases between. Per the germline V gene, CDR1 is MNHEY and CDR2 is SVGAGI. The CDR3 runs to 12 residues. The CDR3 is CASSSAGGGYTF. The DNA for the CDR3 is TGTGCCAGCAGTAGTGCAGGTGGGGGCTACACCTTC.

This clone was observed a single time. V is TRBV20-1 and J is TRBJ2-5; D might be TRBD2 (5 bases). CDR1 is DFQATT and CDR2 is SNEGSKA in the germline V gene (reference sequence). This CDR3 comprises 11 residues. Trimming removed 3 bases at V and 8 bases at J, with 10 bases between. The CDR3 protein is CSASGRQTQYF. The CDR3 DNA reads TGCAGTGCTAGTGGGAGACAAACCCAGTACTTC.

The chain couples TRBV5-4 to TRBJ2-2, with TRBD2 identical over 13 bases. Looked up from germline, CDR1 is SGHNT and CDR2 is YYREEE (reference sequence). The trim removed 7 bases at V and 5 bases at J, leaving 5 bases unmatched. This CDR3 contains 15 residues. The CDR3 loop reads CASHTSGGATGELFF. The CDR3 DNA reads as TGTGCCAGCCATACTAGCGGGGGGGCGACCGGGGAGCTGTTTTTT.

This clone has only one observation. The chain couples TRBV18 to TRBJ2-7; 7 nucleotides agree with TRBD2. Germline CDR1 reads KGHSH; CDR2 reads LQKENI. Germline trimming cut 2 bases from V and 3 bases from J; bases unmatched to any gene: 7. CDR3 length: 15 residues. DNA of the CDR3: TGTGCCAGCTCACCAGGGGGGGTGCAGGGCTACGAGCAGTACTTC. Encoded protein: CASSPGGVQGYEQYF.

The chain carries TRBV5-1 and TRBJ1-2, with 7 bases that match TRBD1. Trimming cost V 4 bases and J 7 bases; bases outside gene matches: 10. The germline V gene has CDR1 SGHRS and CDR2 YFSETQ. The CDR3 consists of 14 residues. CDR3 protein: CASSIGAQGSGYTF. As DNA, the CDR3 is TGCGCCAGCAGCATCGGAGCACAGGGGTCTGGCTACACCTTC.

With respect to this clone: The sample carries other DNA sequences with the same CDR3. The gene calls are TRBV11-2 and TRBJ2-7; TRBD2 is a possible D gene (6 bases). CDR1 and CDR2 from the germline V gene are SGHAT and FQNNGV. Trimming removed 0 bases at V and 0 bases at J, with 15 bases between. CDR3 length equals 17 residues. The CDR3 DNA is TGTGCCAGCAGCTTAGATGCACTAGCTCGTATCTCCTACGAGCAGTACTTC. Translated, it gives CASSLDALARISYEQYF.

This clone was picked up a small number of times. The genes are TRBV10-3 and TRBJ1-5; D is possibly TRBD1 (5 bases). The V gene lost 2 bases and the J gene lost 6 bases, with 14 bases spanning the gap. CDR1 ENHRY and CDR2 SYGVKD come from the germline V gene. There are 15 residues in the CDR3. The CDR3 DNA follows: TGTGCCATCAGTGAGAATTGGCAGGGAGGTCAGCCCCAGCATTTT. It is translated as CAISENWQGGQPQHF.

The rearrangement links TRBV7-2 to TRBJ1-1; D remains ambiguous. CDR1 and CDR2 from the germline V gene are SGHTA and FQGNSA. This CDR3 comprises 13 residues. The V gene lost 2 bases and the J gene lost 5 bases, with 9 bases spanning the gap. The CDR3 nucleotides read TGTGCCAGCAGCTTAAAGAGGAGAACTGAAGCTTTCTTT. This gives the protein CASSLKRRTEAFF.

The V and J genes are TRBV9 and TRBJ2-1, with TRBD1 matching 7 bases. With 2 bases clipped from V and 10 bases from J, the junction kept 6 bases outside the gene matches. The CDR3 is 13 amino acids. Per the germline V gene, CDR1 is SGDLS and CDR2 is YYNGEE. The CDR3 here is CASSVTGAREQFF. DNA of the CDR3: TGTGCCAGCAGCGTTACAGGGGCCCGGGAGCAGTTCTTC.

The chain uses TRBV19 and TRBJ2-5, with 13 bases that match TRBD2. The CDR3 spans 16 residues. Germline trimming cut 7 bases from V and 5 bases from J; bases unmatched to any gene: 10. Per the germline V gene, CDR1 is LNHDA and CDR2 is SQIVND (reference sequence). DNA of the CDR3: TGTGCCAGTACTCCCTCACGGACTAGCGGGAGCGAGACCCAGTACTTC. Protein product: CASTPSRTSGSETQYF.

This clone was seen more than once but under ten times. The rearrangement uses TRBV12-5 and TRBJ2-2, with no clear D. The length of the CDR3 is 15 residues. Germline V lookup: CDR1 LGHNT, CDR2 FRNRAP. Trimming took off 0 bases at V and 6 bases at J, with 11 bases between the two ends. CDR3: CASGLVASEPGELFF. Here the CDR3 DNA reads TGTGCTAGTGGTTTGGTAGCGTCGGAACCCGGGGAGCTGTTTTTT.

The chain has TRBV11-2 and TRBJ2-3, with 8 nucleotides matching TRBD2. V trimming: 3 bases; J trimming: 3 bases; junction bases outside the gene matches: 5. Per the germline V gene, CDR1 is SGHAT and CDR2 is FQNNGV. This CDR3 has 15 residues. CDR3 bases: TGTGCCAGCAGCTTGAAGCGGGAGTGGACAGATACGCAGTATTTT. This gives the protein CASSLKREWTDTQYF.

This clone was detected only a few times. The J gene is TRBJ1-1, the V gene TRBV6-1, with D possibly TRBD1 on 5 matching bases. V lost 8 bases to trimming and J lost 7 bases, with 8 bases between them. The CDR3 loop spans 10 amino acids. Germline-derived CDR1 and CDR2 are MNHNS and SASEGT. The CDR3 sequence: CASGRGEAFF. CDR3 nucleotides: TGTGCCAGCGGGAGGGGTGAAGCTTTCTTT.

This chain connects TRBV6-1 to TRBJ1-1; the match to TRBD1 covers 7 bases. Germline assignment: CDR1 MNHNS and CDR2 SASEGT. This CDR3 region has 13 residues. The trim removed 7 bases at V and 4 bases at J, leaving 6 bases unmatched. CDR3: CASTDRESTEAFF. CDR3 coding DNA: TGTGCCAGCACCGACAGGGAGAGCACTGAAGCTTTCTTT.